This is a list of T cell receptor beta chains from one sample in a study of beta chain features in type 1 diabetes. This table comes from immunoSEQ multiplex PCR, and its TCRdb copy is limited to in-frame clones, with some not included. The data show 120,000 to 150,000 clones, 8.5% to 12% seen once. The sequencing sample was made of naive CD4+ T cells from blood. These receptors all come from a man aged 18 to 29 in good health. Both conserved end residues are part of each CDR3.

CDR3: CASSEHLQGAGGANVLTF
V: TRBV6-1
J: TRBJ2-6
length: 18

CDR3: CASSPRRGYEQYF
V: TRBV11-2
J: .
length: 13

CDR3: CASSPRVSDTQYF
V: TRBV7-3
J: TRBJ2-3
length: 13

CDR3: CASSLHGTGKEKLFF
V: TRBV7-9
J: TRBJ1-4
length: 15

CDR3: CASSLGGPGQTYNEQFF
V: TRBV5-4
J: TRBJ2-1
length: 17

CDR3: CASSSDRPYEQYF
V: TRBV7-2
J: TRBJ2-7
length: 13

CDR3: CASRISSGYHNEQFF
V: TRBV6-5
J: TRBJ2-1
length: 15

CDR3: CAWSLLRGDNEQFF
V: TRBV30
J: TRBJ2-1
length: 14

CDR3: CASSPRQGVGNEQYF
V: TRBV11-2
J: TRBJ2-7
length: 15

CDR3: CASSRTDPSNQPQHF
V: TRBV5-6
J: TRBJ1-5
length: 15

CDR3: CASSEERGYEQFF
V: TRBV6-5
J: TRBJ2-1
length: 13

CDR3: CASSYNQGLAAYNEQFF
V: TRBV7-8
J: TRBJ2-1
length: 17

CDR3: CASSLGGAVAEQFF
V: TRBV7-2
J: TRBJ2-1
length: 14

CDR3: CASRGTVGGYTF
V: TRBV28
J: TRBJ1-2
length: 12

CDR3: CASSRQGPSNQPQHF
V: TRBV5-6
J: TRBJ1-5
length: 15

CDR3: CASSLWQPGSSYNEQFF
V: TRBV5-8
J: TRBJ2-1
length: 17

CDR3: CASSLEDSSYEQYF
V: TRBV7-6
J: TRBJ2-7
length: 14

CDR3: CASSLSQDLAKNIQYF
V: TRBV5-1
J: TRBJ2-4
length: 16

CDR3: CASSPRGETQYF
V: TRBV6-6
J: TRBJ2-5
length: 12

CDR3: CASRRGQGNTIYF
V: TRBV2
J: TRBJ1-3
length: 13

CDR3: CASSPDRGKIQETQYF
V: TRBV18
J: TRBJ2-5
length: 16

CDR3: CASSKTGGYEKLFF
V: TRBV4-3
J: TRBJ1-4
length: 14

CDR3: CASSAQDTNYGYTF
V: TRBV9
J: TRBJ1-2
length: 14